This is a list of T cell receptor beta chains from one sample in a study of blood T cells in healthy people across ages. TCRdb called the 5' RACE reads again in MiXCR, with one record for every CDR3 protein. The data show more than 500,000 distinct CDR3 sequences, 25% to 30% seen once. The material sequenced was blood. The source is a woman in her 70s in good health. Both conserved end residues are part of each CDR3. The order of the fields is V gene, D gene, clone size, J gene, CDR3 DNA, CDR3 protein. The D gene is left open where the match is weak. Expanded clones get a size class; other rows say once, few or many, or leave the size out.

V: TRBV12-3/TRBV12-4
D: .
size: .
J: TRBJ2-3
DNA: TGTGCCAGCGGTCCGGTCCGTCGAGATACGCAGTATTTT
CDR3: CASGPVRRDTQYF

V: TRBV6-2/TRBV6-3
D: TRBD1
size: .
J: TRBJ2-5
DNA: TGTGCCAGCAGTTATGCGGCCGGGACAGATGACCAAGAGACCCAGTACTTC
CDR3: CASSYAAGTDDQETQYF

V: TRBV6-5
D: TRBD1
size: few
J: TRBJ2-5
DNA: TGTGCCAGCAGTTCCGGAAGGGGACAGCAAGAGACCCAGTACTTC
CDR3: CASSSGRGQQETQYF

V: TRBV11-2
D: TRBD1
size: .
J: TRBJ1-2
DNA: TGTGCCAGTAGCAGGGACAGAGACATCTATGGCTACACCTTC
CDR3: CASSRDRDIYGYTF

V: TRBV25-1
D: TRBD1
size: few
J: TRBJ1-2
DNA: TGTGCCAGTAAACCCCGGGACAGGGTTGGTGGCTACACCTTC
CDR3: CASKPRDRVGGYTF

V: TRBV2
D: .
size: few
J: TRBJ1-5
DNA: TGTGCCAGCAGTGATGCGGCGGACAGCAATCAGCCCCAGCATTTT
CDR3: CASSDAADSNQPQHF

V: TRBV27
D: TRBD2
size: few
J: TRBJ2-5
DNA: TGTGCCAGCAGTTTATGGGGTCTTCCCCTAGCGGGGATTAGCGCGGAGACCCAGTACTTC
CDR3: CASSLWGLPLAGISAETQYF

V: TRBV29-1
D: .
size: .
J: TRBJ2-3
DNA: TGCACCGCCGGGTCGGGGTCAGATACGCAGTATTTT
CDR3: CTAGSGSDTQYF

V: TRBV10-3
D: TRBD1
size: many
J: TRBJ2-7
DNA: TGTGCCATCAGTGAGTCGAGGGGGACAGGCCCTAGGGAGGAGCAGTACTTC
CDR3: CAISESRGTGPREEQYF

V: TRBV7-3
D: .
size: .
J: TRBJ2-1
DNA: TGTGCCAGCAGCCCCGGAGTAGGTGAGCAGTTCTTC
CDR3: CASSPGVGEQFF

V: TRBV30
D: TRBD2
size: few
J: TRBJ2-7
DNA: TGTGCCTGGAGGGGACTAGACCCCTACGAGCAGTACTTC
CDR3: CAWRGLDPYEQYF

V: TRBV20-1
D: .
size: .
J: TRBJ2-1
DNA: TGCAGTGCTAGGACCACCGACAATGAGCAGTTCTTC
CDR3: CSARTTDNEQFF

V: TRBV19
D: .
size: .
J: TRBJ2-7
DNA: TGTGCCAGTAGTATACCGACAAGCTACGAGCAGTACTTC
CDR3: CASSIPTSYEQYF

V: TRBV7-2
D: TRBD2
size: few
J: TRBJ2-5
DNA: TGTGCCAGCAGCTTAGACCAGCGGGGGGGCCGTGAGACCCAGTACTTC
CDR3: CASSLDQRGGRETQYF

V: TRBV18
D: TRBD1
size: .
J: TRBJ2-3
DNA: TGTGCCAGCTCAGCCACCAGACAGGGGAAGACGCCAGATACGCAGTATTTT
CDR3: CASSATRQGKTPDTQYF

V: TRBV6-5
D: TRBD1
size: .
J: TRBJ1-1
DNA: TGTGCCAGCAAGCCCACAGGGGGCTGGAGAGCTTTCTTT
CDR3: CASKPTGGWRAFF

V: TRBV5-1
D: .
size: many
J: TRBJ2-1
DNA: TGCGCCAGCAGCTTGGGATTAGCCGCGTACAATGAGCAGTTCTTC
CDR3: CASSLGLAAYNEQFF

V: TRBV5-1
D: .
size: few
J: TRBJ1-4
DNA: TGCGCCAGCAGCTGGGCCCCCCACTCAACTAATGAAAAACTGTTTTTT
CDR3: CASSWAPHSTNEKLFF

V: TRBV5-1
D: .
size: few
J: TRBJ2-1
DNA: TGCGCCAGCAGCTTGGATTACGATGAGCAGTTCTTC
CDR3: CASSLDYDEQFF

V: TRBV30
D: .
size: few
J: TRBJ2-3
DNA: TGTGCCTGCAAAGAGGGTGAGAATACGCAGTATTTT
CDR3: CACKEGENTQYF

V: TRBV3-1
D: .
size: few
J: TRBJ2-5
DNA: TGTGCCAGCAGCCTCATGACTGGAGGGGAGACCCAGTACTTC
CDR3: CASSLMTGGETQYF

V: TRBV6-1
D: TRBD1
size: few
J: TRBJ2-5
DNA: TGTGCCAGCAGTTCCGGACAGGGAAGGCTCGAGACCCAGTACTTC
CDR3: CASSSGQGRLETQYF

V: TRBV4-3
D: .
size: many
J: TRBJ2-1
DNA: TGCGCCAGCAGCCAAGACTCCTGGAATGAGCAGTTCTTC
CDR3: CASSQDSWNEQFF

V: TRBV3-1
D: .
size: .
J: TRBJ1-2
DNA: TGTGCCAGCAGCCAGGGGCGACGGGGCTACACCTTC
CDR3: CASSQGRRGYTF

V: TRBV19
D: .
size: few
J: TRBJ1-2
DNA: TGTGCCAGTAGTATAGAGGTGACACGGGCAGGCTATGGCTACACCTTC
CDR3: CASSIEVTRAGYGYTF

V: TRBV4-3
D: .
size: .
J: TRBJ2-7
DNA: TGCGCCAGCAGCCAAGGAGTTCGAGGAACAGGGAGAAGCTCCTACGAGCAGTACTTC
CDR3: CASSQGVRGTGRSSYEQYF

V: TRBV20-1
D: .
size: once
J: TRBJ2-1
DNA: TGCAGTGCTAGAGAGGTCCGGAGGGGGGTGATGGGGCAGTTCTTC
CDR3: CSAREVRRGVMGQFF

V: TRBV3-1
D: TRBD1
size: few
J: TRBJ2-2
DNA: TGTGCCAGCAGCCCGCAGGGGGCCCCCGGGGAGCTGTTTTTT
CDR3: CASSPQGAPGELFF

V: TRBV4-3
D: TRBD1
size: .
J: TRBJ1-2
DNA: TGCGCCAGCAGCCAAGCGAGGGGACAGGGGATCTATGGCTACACCTTC
CDR3: CASSQARGQGIYGYTF

V: TRBV5-1
D: .
size: .
J: TRBJ1-1
DNA: TGCGCCAGCGCACTCTCTAGTTACACTGAAGCTTTCTTT
CDR3: CASALSSYTEAFF

V: TRBV10-3
D: .
size: few
J: TRBJ1-5
DNA: TGTGCCATCAGTGAGAGACACCTAAATAGCAATCAGCCCCAGCATTTT
CDR3: CAISERHLNSNQPQHF

V: TRBV5-1
D: .
size: .
J: TRBJ2-7
DNA: TGCGCCAGCAGCATTGGACAGACTTCTACCTACGAGCAGTGCTTC
CDR3: CASSIGQTSTYEQCF

V: TRBV12-3/TRBV12-4
D: .
size: few
J: TRBJ1-5
DNA: TGTGCCAGCAGTTTAGTTTTCGGGTTCAATCAGCCCCAGCATTTT
CDR3: CASSLVFGFNQPQHF

V: TRBV12-3/TRBV12-4
D: TRBD1
size: few
J: TRBJ2-7
DNA: TGTGCCAGCAGTCTCCGGGACAGGGGAGACGAGCAGTACTTC
CDR3: CASSLRDRGDEQYF

V: TRBV19
D: .
size: .
J: TRBJ1-1
DNA: TGTGCCAGTAGATTAGGTGGGTTTGAAGCTTTCTTT
CDR3: CASRLGGFEAFF